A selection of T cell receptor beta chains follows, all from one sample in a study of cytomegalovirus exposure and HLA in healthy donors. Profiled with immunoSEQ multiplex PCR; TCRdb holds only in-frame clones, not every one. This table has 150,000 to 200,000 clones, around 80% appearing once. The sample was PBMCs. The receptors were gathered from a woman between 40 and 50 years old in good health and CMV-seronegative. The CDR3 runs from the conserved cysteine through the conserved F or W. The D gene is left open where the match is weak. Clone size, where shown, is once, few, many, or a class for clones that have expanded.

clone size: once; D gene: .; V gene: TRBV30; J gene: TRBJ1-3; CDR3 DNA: TGTGCCTGGAAACCTCGGGGGTGGGAAGGAAACACCATATATTTT; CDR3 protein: CAWKPRGWEGNTIYF
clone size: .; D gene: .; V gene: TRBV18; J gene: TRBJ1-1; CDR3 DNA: TGTGCCAGCTCACAAGGACAGTCCACTGAAGCTTTCTTT; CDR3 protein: CASSQGQSTEAFF
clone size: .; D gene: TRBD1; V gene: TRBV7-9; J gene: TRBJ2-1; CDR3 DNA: TGTGCCAGCATCCCTCTACCTGGACAGGGTACTTACAATGAGCAGTTCTTC; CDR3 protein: CASIPLPGQGTYNEQFF
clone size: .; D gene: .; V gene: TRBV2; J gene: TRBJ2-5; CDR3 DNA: TGTGCCAGCAGTGACGTCACTAGCCTGGAGACCCAGTACTTC; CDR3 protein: CASSDVTSLETQYF
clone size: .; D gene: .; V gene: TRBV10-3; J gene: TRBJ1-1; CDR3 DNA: TGTGCCATCAAGGAGACAGCTAACACTGAAGCTTTCTTT; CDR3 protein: CAIKETANTEAFF
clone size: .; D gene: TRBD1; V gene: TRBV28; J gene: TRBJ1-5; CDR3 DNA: TGTGCCAGCAGCCCCCCGGGACAGGGATATCAGCCCCAGCATTTT; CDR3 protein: CASSPPGQGYQPQHF
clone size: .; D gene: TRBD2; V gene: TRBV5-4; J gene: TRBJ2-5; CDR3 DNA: TGTGCCAGCAGCTTGCTGGGTAGCGGGAGGGCCTGGGAGACCCAGTACTTC; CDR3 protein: CASSLLGSGRAWETQYF
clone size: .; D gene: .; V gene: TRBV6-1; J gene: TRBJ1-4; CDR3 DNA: TGTGCCAGCAGTGAAGGATGGGTTGGCCTACCGGGTGAAAAACTGTTTTTT; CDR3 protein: CASSEGWVGLPGEKLFF
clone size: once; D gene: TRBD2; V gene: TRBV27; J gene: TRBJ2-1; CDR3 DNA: TGTGCCAGCAGTGGGACTAGCGGGAGGTACAATGAGCAGTTCTTC; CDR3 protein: CASSGTSGRYNEQFF
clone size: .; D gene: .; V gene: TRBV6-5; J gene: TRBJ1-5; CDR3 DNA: TGTGCCAGCAGTACCTATAATCAGCCCCAGCATTTT; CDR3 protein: CASSTYNQPQHF
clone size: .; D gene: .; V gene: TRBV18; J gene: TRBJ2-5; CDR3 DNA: TGTGCCAGCTCACCACCAGGGGGGGAAGAAGGGACCCAGTACTTC; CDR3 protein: CASSPPGGEEGTQYF
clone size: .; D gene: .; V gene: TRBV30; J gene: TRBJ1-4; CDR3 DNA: TGTGCCTGGAGTCCGGGGATCAACGACCAAGAAAAACTGTTTTTT; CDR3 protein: CAWSPGINDQEKLFF
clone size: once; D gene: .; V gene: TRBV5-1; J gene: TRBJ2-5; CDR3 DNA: TGCGCCAGCAGCTTCCCCGGGGGAGAGACCCAGTACTTC; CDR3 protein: CASSFPGGETQYF
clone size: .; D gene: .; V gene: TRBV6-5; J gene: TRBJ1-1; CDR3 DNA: TGTGCCAGTCATTCCAGCACTGAAGCTTTCTTT; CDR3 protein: CASHSSTEAFF
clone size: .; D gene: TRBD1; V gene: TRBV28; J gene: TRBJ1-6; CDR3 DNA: TGTGCCAGCAGCCTCACCACAGGGGGCGGAGGTTCACCCCTCCACTTT; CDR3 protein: CASSLTTGGGGSPLHF
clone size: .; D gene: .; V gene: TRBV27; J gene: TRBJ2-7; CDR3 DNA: TGTGCCAGCAGTTCCTCCGGACTACCCTTCTACGAGCAGTACTTC; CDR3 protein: CASSSSGLPFYEQYF
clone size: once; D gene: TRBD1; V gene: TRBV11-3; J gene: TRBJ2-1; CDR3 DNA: TGTGCCAGCAGCTCTCCGGGACAGGGGGCGTACAATGAGCAGTTCTTC; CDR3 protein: CASSSPGQGAYNEQFF
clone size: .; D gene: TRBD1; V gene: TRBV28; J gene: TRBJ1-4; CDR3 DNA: TGTGCCAGCAGTTTGGGGGGACAGGGGAAAAATGAAAAACTGTTTTTT; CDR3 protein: CASSLGGQGKNEKLFF
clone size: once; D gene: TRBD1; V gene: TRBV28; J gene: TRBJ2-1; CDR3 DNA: TGTGCCAGCAGGACAGGGTCGGATGAGCAGTTCTTC; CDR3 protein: CASRTGSDEQFF
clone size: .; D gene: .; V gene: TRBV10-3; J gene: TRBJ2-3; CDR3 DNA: TGTGCCATCAGTGGTATAGCGGTCCTGTTCACAGATACGCAGTATTTT; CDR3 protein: CAISGIAVLFTDTQYF